One sample yielded the 31 T cell receptor beta chains listed below, sequenced in a study of blood T cell repertoires in COVID-19. The assay was immunoSEQ multiplex PCR, and TCRdb's table has in-frame clones only and misses some. The sample has about 140,000 clones, around nine tenths seen once. The material sequenced was peripheral blood. The receptors come from a woman between 45 and 65 years old with acute or convalescent COVID-19.

The CDR3 reads CASSLQGVGEKLFF. CDR3 in DNA: TGTGCCAGCAGCTTGCAGGGCGTGGGTGAAAAACTGTTTTTT. This chain links TRBV5-6 with TRBJ1-4; the D gene is possibly TRBD1 (5 bases). In germline, CDR1 is SGHDT, CDR2 YYEEEE. This CDR3 spans 14 amino acids. Trimming cost V 1 base and J 7 bases, with 11 bases left between them. Looking up the rest from reference TRBV5-6 and TRBJ1-4 gives the full variable domain: DAGVTQSPTHLIKTRGQQVTLRCSPKSGHDTVSWYQQALGQGPQFIFQYYEEEERQRGNFPDRFSGHQFPNYSSELNVNALLLGDSALYLCASSLQGVGEKLFFGSGTQLSVL.

CDR3 sequence reads: CASSHGLFPRDEQFF. Here the CDR3 DNA reads TGTGCCAGCAGCCACGGACTCTTCCCCCGGGATGAGCAGTTCTTC. V and J are TRBV3-1 (or the pseudogene TRBV3-2) and TRBJ2-1; D is possibly TRBD2 (5 bases). V lost 3 bases, J lost 8 bases, and 17 bases lay in between. Germline CDR1 LGHDT, CDR2 YNNKEL (reference sequence). This CDR3 has 15 amino acids.

J is TRBJ2-7 and V is TRBV15; D remains unclear. Trimming removed 1 base at V and 2 bases at J, with 6 bases between. The CDR3 is 13 amino acids. CDR1 LNHNV and CDR2 YYDKDF come from the germline V gene (reference sequence). In nucleotides, the CDR3 is TGTGCCACCAGCAGAGGACACACCTACGAGCAGTACTTC. Its protein is CATSRGHTYEQYF.

V usage is TRBV7-8 and J usage is TRBJ2-5, with TRBD1 identical over 7 bases. Trimming removed 7 bases from V and 3 bases from J; junction bases left unmatched: 8. The CDR3 runs 14 residues. Germline V gives CDR1 SGHVS, CDR2 FQNEAQ. This CDR3 is CASTLAGGEETQYF. The CDR3 DNA follows: TGTGCCAGCACCCTGGCAGGGGGAGAAGAGACCCAGTACTTC.

This chain connects TRBV7-9 to TRBJ1-5; 8 bases agree with TRBD1. With V trimmed by 5 bases and J by 4 bases, 4 bases remained unmatched. The germline gives CDR1 SEHNR, CDR2 FQNEAQ (reference sequence). CDR3 length: 14 residues. The CDR3 sequence: CASSTGGRNQPQHF. The CDR3 DNA reads as TGTGCCAGCAGCACAGGGGGTAGGAATCAGCCCCAGCATTTT. The whole variable domain, filled in from reference TRBV7-9 and TRBJ1-5, reads DTGVSQNPRHKITKRGQNVTFRCDPISEHNRLYWYRQTLGQGPEFLTYFQNEAQLEKSRLLSDRFSAERPKGSFSTLEIQRTEQGDSAMYLCASSTGGRNQPQHFGDGTRLSIL.

The chain uses TRBV5-1 and TRBJ2-3; perhaps TRBD1 as D (6 bases). The germline gives CDR1 SGHRS, CDR2 YFSETQ. Trimming took off 0 bases at V and 1 base at J, with 12 bases between the two ends. This CDR3 is 16 amino acids long. The CDR3: CASSLASGAGTDTQYF. The CDR3 nucleotides read TGCGCCAGCAGCTTGGCTTCAGGGGCGGGCACAGATACGCAGTATTTT.

This clone showed up just a few times. This chain links TRBV7-3 with TRBJ2-1; D perhaps matches TRBD2 (8 bases). Germline CDR1 is SGHTA and CDR2 is FQGTGA. The CDR3 sequence is 16 residues long. V was shortened by 4 bases and J by 4 bases, with 17 bases between the two germline ends. DNA of the CDR3: TGTGCCAGCAGCTCGGGGGGGCCGACAGGGTACAATGAGCAGTTCTTC. This encodes CASSSGGPTGYNEQFF.

The rearrangement links TRBV6-6 to TRBJ2-1, with a tentative D call TRBD1 (5 bases). Germline V gene data show CDR1 as MNHNY and CDR2 as SVGAGI (reference sequence). The CDR3 loop spans 15 amino acids. Trimming stripped 0 bases from V and 6 bases from J, with 12 bases between. CDR3 sequence reads: CASSYSQGSLNEQFF. In DNA form, the CDR3 reads TGTGCCAGCAGTTACTCGCAGGGCTCTCTCAATGAGCAGTTCTTC.

This sequence joins TRBV27 and TRBJ2-2; D is undetermined. V lost 5 bases to trimming and J lost 0 bases, with 16 bases between them. The CDR3 covers 17 residues. Germline CDR1 reads MNHEY; CDR2 reads SMNVEV (reference sequence). CDR3 nucleotide sequence: TGTGCCAGCAGTCTAGAATCCCTCTCCCCGAACACCGGGGAGCTGTTTTTT. It encodes CASSLESLSPNTGELFF.

This chain joins TRBV4-2 and TRBJ1-2; 7 bases fit TRBD1. Germline CDR1 reads LGHNA; CDR2 reads YNFKEQ. This CDR3 region has 14 residues. V lost 4 bases, J lost 5 bases, and 7 bases stayed unmatched. The CDR3 sequence is CASSPTGLEYGYTF. The CDR3, as DNA: TGTGCCAGCAGCCCGACAGGGCTCGAATATGGCTACACCTTC.

The chain combines TRBV9 with TRBJ1-1, with no clear D. V lost 5 bases, J lost 5 bases, and 16 bases lay in between. The CDR3 is 14 amino acids. Germline-derived CDR1 and CDR2 are SGDLS and YYNGEE. CDR3 DNA sequence: TGTGCCAGCAGTGTCGAGACTATCGGTACTGAAGCTTTCTTT. It encodes CASSVETIGTEAFF.

Turning to this clone: The same CDR3 is also encoded by other DNA sequences in this sample. The chain is built from TRBV5-1 and TRBJ1-4, with TRBD1 matching over 9 bases. The V segment lost 3 bases and the J segment 7 bases; nucleotides outside the gene matches: 4. CDR1 and CDR2 from the germline V gene are SGHRS and YFSETQ. CDR3 length: 14 amino acids. The CDR3, as DNA: TGCGCCAGCAGCTGGACAGGGGCGGCTGAAAAACTGTTTTTT. It is translated as CASSWTGAAEKLFF.

This chain links TRBV18 with TRBJ1-2, with D perhaps TRBD1 (5 bases). V was shortened by 2 bases and J by 4 bases, with 8 bases between the two germline ends. CDR3 size: 13 residues. In germline, CDR1 is KGHSH, CDR2 LQKENI. CDR3 region: CASSPRGSYGYTF. In DNA, the CDR3 is TGTGCCAGCTCACCAAGGGGCTCCTATGGCTACACCTTC.

Remarks on this clone: This sample includes further DNA sequences coding for the same CDR3. The chain couples TRBV2 to TRBJ2-3, with 11 positions matching TRBD2. The CDR3 consists of 14 residues. Germline CDR1 and CDR2: SNHLY and FYNNEI. Trimming cost V 6 bases and J 4 bases; bases outside gene matches: 3. The CDR3: CASSEGLAADTQYF. The CDR3 DNA reads TGTGCCAGCAGCGAGGGACTAGCGGCAGATACGCAGTATTTT.

The chain joins TRBV10-3 to TRBJ1-2; perhaps TRBD1 as D (6 bases). Trimming stripped 8 bases from V and 3 bases from J, with 16 bases between. CDR3 size: 14 residues. CDR1 is ENHRY, CDR2 SYGVKD, per germline. The CDR3 region has the DNA TGTGCCATCCGGAGTGACAGGTCGGACTATGGCTACACCTTC. Translating gives CAIRSDRSDYGYTF.

The chain recombines TRBV2 with TRBJ2-7; D perhaps matches TRBD1 (6 bases). Germline loops: CDR1 SNHLY, CDR2 FYNNEI. This CDR3 has 15 amino acids. V was pared by 5 bases and J by 7 bases, with 21 bases between. The CDR3 DNA sequence: TGTGCCAGCAGTCTCGACAGGCCTCGCCCTTATGAGCAGTACTTC. This sequence encodes CASSLDRPRPYEQYF.

As DNA, the CDR3 is TGTGCCAGCTCACCCTTAGCCGGGGACAAAGACAATTCACCCCTCCACTTT. This gives the protein CASSPLAGDKDNSPLHF. The V and J genes are TRBV9 and TRBJ1-6; a weak D match, TRBD1 (6 bases). Germline CDR1 and CDR2: SGDLS and YYNGEE. This CDR3 contains 17 residues. Trimming took 7 bases from V and 7 from J, leaving 24 bases between them.

The chain carries TRBV10-3 and TRBJ1-1, with a possible D match to TRBD1 (6 bases). The ends were cut back, 6 bases at V and 10 bases at J, with 21 bases in the middle. CDR3 length equals 14 residues. The V gene's germline CDR1 is ENHRY and CDR2 SYGVKD. The CDR3 loop reads CAIRGNRDFLGAFF. The CDR3 region has the DNA TGTGCCATCAGGGGAAACAGGGATTTTTTGGGAGCTTTCTTT.

This chain links TRBV7-9 with TRBJ1-2; no clear D gene. CDR3 length: 14 residues. The V gene's germline CDR1 is SEHNR and CDR2 FQNEAQ (reference sequence). With 1 base removed from V and 5 bases from J, the gap between germline ends came to 11 bases. CDR3 nucleotide sequence: TGTGCCAGCAGCTTAGGACAACCGGTATATGGCTACACCTTC. It codes for CASSLGQPVYGYTF.

V gene TRBV11-2 combines with J gene TRBJ2-2; 7 bases line up with TRBD2. V lost 8 bases, J lost 4 bases, and 16 bases stayed unmatched. Germline assignment: CDR1 SGHAT and CDR2 FQNNGV. CDR3 length equals 17 residues. In DNA, the CDR3 is TGTGCCAGCCAAACCGGAGCGGGGCTACGTGGCACCGGGGAGCTGTTTTTT. This sequence encodes CASQTGAGLRGTGELFF.

This rearrangement joins TRBV27 to TRBJ2-7; 9 bases line up with TRBD2. Germline V CDR1 and CDR2: MNHEY, SMNVEV (reference sequence). The V gene end was trimmed by 3 bases and the J gene end by 0 bases; junction bases not matched to a gene: 9. The CDR3 is made up of 17 amino acids. The CDR3 sequence is CASSFLRAGGASYEQYF. CDR3 DNA: TGTGCCAGCAGTTTCCTCAGGGCGGGAGGGGCCTCCTACGAGCAGTACTTC.

A remark on this clone: Other DNA sequences in this specimen translate into the identical CDR3. The chain combines TRBV19 with TRBJ2-3, with 10 nucleotides matching TRBD2. The CDR3 has 15 residues. Germline CDR1 is LNHDA and CDR2 is SQIVND (reference sequence). V lost 3 bases, J lost 3 bases, and 3 bases stayed unmatched. The CDR3 DNA sequence: TGTGCCAGTAGTATCTTAGCGGGGGGAACAGATACGCAGTATTTT. Protein product: CASSILAGGTDTQYF.

The chain links TRBV5-1 to TRBJ1-6; the D gene is possibly TRBD1 (5 bases). The CDR3 loop spans 16 amino acids. With 1 base removed from V and 5 bases from J, the gap between germline ends came to 13 bases. Per the germline V gene, CDR1 is SGHRS and CDR2 is YFSETQ. The chain's CDR3 is CASSLLDRPNNSPLHF. CDR3 DNA sequence: TGCGCCAGCAGCTTGCTCGACAGACCCAATAATTCACCCCTCCACTTT.

The V gene is TRBV27, the J gene TRBJ1-4; a possible D gene is TRBD1 (5 bases). Between the trimmed V and J ends, which lost 8 bases and 7 bases, there was a span of 20 bases. The CDR3 runs 15 residues. CDR1 and CDR2 (germline): MNHEY, SMNVEV (reference sequence). The CDR3 sequence: CASSEREGRSEKLFF. The CDR3 bases are TGTGCCAGCTCAGAAAGGGAGGGGAGGAGTGAAAAACTGTTTTTT.

The rearrangement uses TRBV7-2 and TRBJ2-7; TRBD2 matches at 11 bases. Looked up from germline, CDR1 is SGHTA and CDR2 is FQGNSA. Losses at the gene ends were 4 bases for V and 4 bases for J; bases not matched to a gene: 6. CDR3 length: 15 amino acids. The CDR3 DNA is TGTGCCAGCAGCTCTCTAGCGGGGGGACTGTACGAGCAGTACTTC. This sequence encodes CASSSLAGGLYEQYF.

This clone has just a few counts. The V and J genes are TRBV28 and TRBJ1-3, with D unresolved. The CDR3 consists of 14 residues. Per germline, CDR1 MDHEN and CDR2 SYDVKM. V lost 3 bases to trimming and J lost 3 bases, with 9 bases between them. The CDR3 sequence: CASSLGQIGNTIYF. The CDR3 region has the DNA TGTGCCAGCAGTTTGGGCCAGATTGGAAACACCATATATTTT.

The chain employs TRBV7-2 and TRBJ1-3; perhaps TRBD1 as D (6 bases). The germline gives CDR1 SGHTA, CDR2 FQGNSA. V dropped 5 bases and J dropped 6 bases, with 11 bases sitting between them. The CDR3 runs to 13 residues. CDR3 bases: TGTGCCAGCAGCGCCAGGGGTAAAAACACCATATATTTT. Encoded protein: CASSARGKNTIYF. Full variable domain (remainder filled in from reference TRBV7-2 and TRBJ1-3): GAGVSQSPSNKVTEKGKDVELRCDPISGHTALYWYRQSLGQGLEFLIYFQGNSAPDKSGLPSDRFSAERTGGSVSTLTIQRTQQEDSAVYLCASSARGKNTIYFGEGSWLTVV.

This chain joins TRBV25-1 and TRBJ2-7; 11 positions agree with TRBD2. The CDR3 totals 16 residues. Trimming at V came to 5 bases and at J to 1 base, leaving 7 bases not matched to a gene. In germline, CDR1 is MGHDK, CDR2 SYGVNS. The CDR3, as DNA: TGTGCCAGCAGTAATAGCGGGAGGGCCGGATCCTACGAGCAGTACTTC. Its translation: CASSNSGRAGSYEQYF.

The genes are TRBV4-2 and TRBJ2-1; 9 bases match TRBD2. Germline loops: CDR1 LGHNA, CDR2 YNFKEQ. This CDR3 has 14 residues. The trim removed 4 bases at V and 9 bases at J, leaving 7 bases unmatched. The CDR3 sequence is CASSPGGGASEQFF. The CDR3 DNA follows: TGTGCCAGCAGCCCCGGCGGGGGGGCAAGTGAGCAGTTCTTC.

This chain connects TRBV11-2 to TRBJ1-1; TRBD1 matches 7 bases. The germline V gene has CDR1 SGHAT and CDR2 FQNNGV. This CDR3 region has 14 residues. V was pared by 3 bases and J by 5 bases, with 6 bases of the junction left unmatched. In DNA form, the CDR3 reads TGTGCCAGCAGCTTTGACAGGGCGGGAACTGAAGCTTTCTTT. It is translated as CASSFDRAGTEAFF. Looking up the rest from reference TRBV11-2 and TRBJ1-1 gives the full variable domain: EAGVAQSPRYKIIEKRQSVAFWCNPISGHATLYWYQQILGQGPKLLIQFQNNGVVDDSQLPKDRFSAERLKGVDSTLKIQPAKLEDSAVYLCASSFDRAGTEAFFGQGTRLTVV.

CDR3 coding DNA: TGTGCCAGCACCAACACGGGTAGCGGGACCCTCCCTTGGGAGCAGTACTTC. It yields the protein CASTNTGSGTLPWEQYF. The gene calls are TRBV11-3 and TRBJ2-7; 8 nucleotides agree with TRBD2. CDR3 size: 17 residues. Germline CDR1 reads SGHNT; CDR2 reads YENEEA. V lost 7 bases to trimming and J lost 7 bases; unmatched junction nucleotides: 21.